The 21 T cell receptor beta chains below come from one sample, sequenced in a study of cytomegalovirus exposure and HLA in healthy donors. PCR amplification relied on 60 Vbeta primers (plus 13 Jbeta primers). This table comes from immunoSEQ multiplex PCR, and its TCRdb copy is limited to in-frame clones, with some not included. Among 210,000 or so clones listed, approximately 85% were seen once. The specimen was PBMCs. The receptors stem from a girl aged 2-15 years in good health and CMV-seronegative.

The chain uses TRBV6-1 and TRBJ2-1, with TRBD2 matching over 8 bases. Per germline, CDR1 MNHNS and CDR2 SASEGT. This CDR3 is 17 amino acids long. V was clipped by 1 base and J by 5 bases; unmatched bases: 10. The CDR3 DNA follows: TGTGCCAGCAGTGAAGGTCCCGGGACTAGGGAAGACAATGAGCAGTTCTTC. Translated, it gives CASSEGPGTREDNEQFF.

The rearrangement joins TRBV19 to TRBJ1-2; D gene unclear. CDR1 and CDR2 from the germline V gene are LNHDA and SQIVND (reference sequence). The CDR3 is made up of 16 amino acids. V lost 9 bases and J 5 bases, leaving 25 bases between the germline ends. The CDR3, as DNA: TGTGCCAGCCGAGCAGCGGGAGCGGAGGGCGAGTATGGCTACACCTTC. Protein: CASRAAGAEGEYGYTF.

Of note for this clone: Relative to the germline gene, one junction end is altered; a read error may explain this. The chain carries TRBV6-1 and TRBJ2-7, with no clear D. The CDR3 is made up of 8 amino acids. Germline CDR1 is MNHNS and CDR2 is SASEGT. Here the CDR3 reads CASSEGRF. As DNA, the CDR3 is TGTGCCAGCAGTGAAGGCAGGTTC.

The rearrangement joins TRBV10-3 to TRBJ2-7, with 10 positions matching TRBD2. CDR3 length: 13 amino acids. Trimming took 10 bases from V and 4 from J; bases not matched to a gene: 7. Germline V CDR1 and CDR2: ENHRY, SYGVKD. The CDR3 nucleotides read TGTGCCACCGCTAGCGGGGGCTATTACGAGCAGTACTTC. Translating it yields CATASGGYYEQYF.

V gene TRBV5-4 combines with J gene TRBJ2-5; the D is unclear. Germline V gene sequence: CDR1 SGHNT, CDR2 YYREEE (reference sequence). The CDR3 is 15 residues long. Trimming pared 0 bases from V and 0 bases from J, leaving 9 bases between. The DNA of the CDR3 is TGTGCCAGCAGCTTGGCCCCCACAGACCAAGAGACCCAGTACTTC. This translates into CASSLAPTDQETQYF. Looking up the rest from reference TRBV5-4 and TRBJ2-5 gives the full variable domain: ETGVTQSPTHLIKTRGQQVTLRCSSQSGHNTVSWYQQALGQGPQFIFQYYREEENGRGNFPPRFSGLQFPNYSSELNVNALELDDSALYLCASSLAPTDQETQYFGPGTRLLVL.

The CDR3 bases are TGCGCCAGCAGCTTGCCCGACACTGAAGCTTTCTTT. It codes for CASSLPDTEAFF. V is TRBV5-1 and J is TRBJ1-1; no definite D call. The CDR3 runs to 12 residues. V shed 1 base and J shed 3 bases, with 4 bases lying between them. Germline V gives CDR1 SGHRS, CDR2 YFSETQ.

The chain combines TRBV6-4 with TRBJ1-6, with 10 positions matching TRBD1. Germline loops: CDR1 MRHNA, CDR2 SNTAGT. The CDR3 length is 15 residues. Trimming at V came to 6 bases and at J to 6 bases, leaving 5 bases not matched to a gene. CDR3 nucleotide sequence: TGTGCCAGCAGAGTTAGACAGGGGGCTAATTCACCCCTCCACTTT. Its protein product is CASRVRQGANSPLHF.

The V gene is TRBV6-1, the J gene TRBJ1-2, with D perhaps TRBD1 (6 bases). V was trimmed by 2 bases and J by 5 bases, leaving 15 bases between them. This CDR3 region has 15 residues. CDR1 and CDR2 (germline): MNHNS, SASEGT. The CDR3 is CASSEQAGTRYGYTF. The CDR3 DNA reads TGTGCCAGCAGTGAACAGGCCGGGACAAGATATGGCTACACCTTC.

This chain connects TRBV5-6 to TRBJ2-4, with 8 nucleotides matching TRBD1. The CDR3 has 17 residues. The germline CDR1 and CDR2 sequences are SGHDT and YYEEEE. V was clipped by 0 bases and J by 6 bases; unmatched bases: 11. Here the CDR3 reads CASSLVFARDRGNIQYF. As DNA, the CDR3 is TGTGCCAGCAGCTTGGTTTTTGCTCGAGACAGGGGAAACATTCAGTACTTC.

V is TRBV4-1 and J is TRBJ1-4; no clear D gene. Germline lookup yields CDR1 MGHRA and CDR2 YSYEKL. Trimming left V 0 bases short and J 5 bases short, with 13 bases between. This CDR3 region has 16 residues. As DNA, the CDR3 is TGCGCCAGCAGCCAAGAAGGGAGAGTGGCGAATGAAAAACTGTTTTTT. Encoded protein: CASSQEGRVANEKLFF.

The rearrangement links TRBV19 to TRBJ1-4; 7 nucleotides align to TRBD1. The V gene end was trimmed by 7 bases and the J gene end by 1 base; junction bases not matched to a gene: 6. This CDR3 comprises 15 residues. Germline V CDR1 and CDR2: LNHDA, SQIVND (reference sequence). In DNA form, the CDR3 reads TGTGCCAGTACCCGACGACAGGGAACTAATGAAAAACTGTTTTTT. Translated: CASTRRQGTNEKLFF.

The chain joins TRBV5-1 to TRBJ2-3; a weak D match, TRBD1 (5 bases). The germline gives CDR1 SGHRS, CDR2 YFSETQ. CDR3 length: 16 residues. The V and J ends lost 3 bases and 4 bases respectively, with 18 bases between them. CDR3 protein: CASSSSGLGRSDTQYF. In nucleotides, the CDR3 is TGCGCCAGCAGCTCCTCAGGGTTGGGGCGATCAGATACGCAGTATTTT.

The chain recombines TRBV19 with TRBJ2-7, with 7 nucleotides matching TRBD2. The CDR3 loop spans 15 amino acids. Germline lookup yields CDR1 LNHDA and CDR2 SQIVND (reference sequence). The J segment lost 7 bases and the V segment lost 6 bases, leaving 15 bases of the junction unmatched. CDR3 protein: CASSPRGDFFYEQYF. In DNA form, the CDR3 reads TGTGCCAGTAGCCCTCGGGGGGACTTCTTCTATGAGCAGTACTTC.

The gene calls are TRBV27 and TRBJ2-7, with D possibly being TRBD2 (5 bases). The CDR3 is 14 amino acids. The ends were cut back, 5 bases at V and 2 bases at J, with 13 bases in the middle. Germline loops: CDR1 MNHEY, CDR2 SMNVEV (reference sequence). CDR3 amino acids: CASSPLVGAYEQYF. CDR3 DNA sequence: TGTGCCAGCAGTCCGTTGGTCGGGGCCTACGAGCAGTACTTC.

The CDR3 is CASRGTGNSNQPQHF. In nucleotides, the CDR3 is TGTGCCAGCAGGGGGACAGGGAACAGCAATCAGCCCCAGCATTTT. The genes are TRBV2 and TRBJ1-5; 9 nucleotides align to TRBD1. CDR1 is SNHLY, CDR2 FYNNEI, per germline. Germline trimming cut 6 bases from V and 1 base from J; bases unmatched to any gene: 4. The CDR3 runs to 15 residues.

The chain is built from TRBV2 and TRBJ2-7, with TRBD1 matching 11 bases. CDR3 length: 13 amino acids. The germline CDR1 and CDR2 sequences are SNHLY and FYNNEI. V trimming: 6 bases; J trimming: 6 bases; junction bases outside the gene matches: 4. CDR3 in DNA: TGTGCCAGCAGCGGGACAGGGGGTATCGAGCAGTACTTC. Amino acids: CASSGTGGIEQYF.

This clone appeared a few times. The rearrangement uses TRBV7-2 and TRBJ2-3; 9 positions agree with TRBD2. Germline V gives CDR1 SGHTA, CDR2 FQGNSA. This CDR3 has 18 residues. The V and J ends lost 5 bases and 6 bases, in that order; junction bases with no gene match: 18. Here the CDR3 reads CASSQLLAGEGRFDTQYF. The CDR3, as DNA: TGTGCCAGCAGCCAATTATTAGCGGGAGAAGGGAGGTTCGATACGCAGTATTTT.

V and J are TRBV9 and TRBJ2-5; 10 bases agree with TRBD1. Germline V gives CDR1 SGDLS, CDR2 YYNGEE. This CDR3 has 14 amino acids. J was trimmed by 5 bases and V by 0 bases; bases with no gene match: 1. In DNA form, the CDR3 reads TGTGCCAGCAGCGTAGGACAGGGGGCCGAGACCCAGTACTTC. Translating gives CASSVGQGAETQYF. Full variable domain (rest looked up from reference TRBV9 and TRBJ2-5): DSGVTQTPKHLITATGQRVTLRCSPRSGDLSVYWYQQSLDQGLQFLIQYYNGEERAKGNILERFSAQQFPDLHSELNLSSLELGDSALYFCASSVGQGAETQYFGPGTRLLVL.

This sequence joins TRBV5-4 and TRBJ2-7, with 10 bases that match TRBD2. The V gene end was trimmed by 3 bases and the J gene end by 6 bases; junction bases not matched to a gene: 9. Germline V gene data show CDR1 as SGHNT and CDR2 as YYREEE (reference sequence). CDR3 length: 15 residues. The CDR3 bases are TGTGCCAGCAGCTCAAAAGCGGGGGGGCCGGGCGAGCAGTACTTC. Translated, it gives CASSSKAGGPGEQYF. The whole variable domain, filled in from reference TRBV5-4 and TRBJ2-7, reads ETGVTQSPTHLIKTRGQQVTLRCSSQSGHNTVSWYQQALGQGPQFIFQYYREEENGRGNFPPRFSGLQFPNYSSELNVNALELDDSALYLCASSSKAGGPGEQYFGPGTRLTVT.

The CDR3 is CASSEGDTEAFF. The DNA of the CDR3 is TGTGCCAGCAGCGAGGGGGACACTGAAGCTTTCTTT. The chain combines TRBV9 with TRBJ1-1; D perhaps matches TRBD1 (6 bases). Trimming pared 3 bases from V and 3 bases from J, leaving 6 bases between. There are 12 residues in the CDR3. Germline V gene sequence: CDR1 SGDLS, CDR2 YYNGEE.

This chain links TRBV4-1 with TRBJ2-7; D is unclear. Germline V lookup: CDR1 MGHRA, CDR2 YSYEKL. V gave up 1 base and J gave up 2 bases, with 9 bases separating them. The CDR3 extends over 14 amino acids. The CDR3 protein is CASSQVPDTYEQYF. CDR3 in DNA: TGCGCCAGCAGCCAAGTCCCAGATACCTACGAGCAGTACTTC.